Here is one T cell receptor (beta chain) with its context. Its antigen is unknown. Within the sample, other DNA sequences also encode this same CDR3. The entry originates in a study of shared clonotypes between healthy human individuals. Study findings and constraints: The represented genetic and exposure-history diversity was limited by the small number of donors. Non-shared clonotypes were found to have lower generation probabilities than the clonotypes that were shared by all four of the sorted-subset donors.

CDR1 SGHRS and CDR2 YFSETQ come from the germline V gene. The CDR3 runs to 14 residues. Trimming removed 3 bases from V and 0 bases from J; junction bases left unmatched: 3. Sequenced by immunoSEQ multiplex PCR; TCRdb stores in-frame clones only, minus some. The top ten hold 0.3% to 0.45% of the sample, which has roughly 1.4 million clones, approximately 98.5% seen once. This chain uses TRBV5-1 with TRBJ2-7; 7 bases match TRBD1. The sample was naive CD4+ T cells sorted from blood. Subset reported: CD45RA+ positively selected. This TCR derives from a man aged 25-45 years in good health. CDR3 sequence (DNA): TGCGCCAGCAGCTCACGGACAGGCTCCTACGAGCAGTACTTC. Protein: CASSSRTGSYEQYF.